These T cell receptor beta chains were read from a single sample in a study of human T cells and chemical hapten exposure. TCRdb ran MiXCR on the RACE reads and lists one entry per CDR3 protein. Among about 81,000 distinct CDR3 sequences listed, around 7% were seen once. Sequences were derived from whole blood, sampled in connection with sensitization to the hapten diphenylcyclopropenone (DPC). The source of these receptors is a woman aged 25 to 39 with alopecia areata. Some clones in this sample may be carry-over from other donors' samples. The CDR3 runs from the conserved cysteine through the conserved F or W. The D gene is left open where the match is weak. The size field is filled for only some rows; it gives once, few, many or a size class.

TRBV5-1	many	.	TRBJ1-1	TGCGCCAGCAGCCGGGGGGAAATGAACACTGAAGCTTTCTTT	CASSRGEMNTEAFF
TRBV5-5	many	TRBD1	TRBJ1-2	TGTGCCAGCAGCCGCGGACAGGGAGATGGCTACACCTTC	CASSRGQGDGYTF
TRBV5-1	many	TRBD1	TRBJ2-5	TGCGCCAGCAGCGAGGTAGGGGGCTTAGTAGCGGAGACCCAGTACTTC	CASSEVGGLVAETQYF
TRBV20-1	many	TRBD1	TRBJ2-1	TGTCGGACAGGGGGATCAAACAATGAGCAGTTCTTC	CRTGGSNNEQFF
TRBV20-1	.	.	TRBJ1-5	TGCAGTGCTTCGGCCAAGGGAGATCAGCCCCAGCATTTT	CSASAKGDQPQHF
TRBV3-1	once	.	TRBJ2-3	TGTGCCAGCAGCCAAGTCAGGGGTAGAACAGATACGCAGTATTTT	CASSQVRGRTDTQYF
TRBV7-2	few	TRBD1	TRBJ1-4	TGTGCCAGCAGCTTCTTTTGGGGACAGGGGGATGAAAAACTGTTTTTT	CASSFFWGQGDEKLFF
TRBV10-3	.	TRBD1	TRBJ2-3	TGTGCCGTAGACAGGGCAGATACGCAGTATTTT	CAVDRADTQYF
TRBV5-1	many	TRBD1	TRBJ1-2	TGCGCCAGCAGCTTTGACAGGGTAAACTATGGCTACACCTTC	CASSFDRVNYGYTF
TRBV12-5	many	.	TRBJ1-5	TGTGCTAGTGGCCTCTACAGCAATCAGCCCCAGCATTTT	CASGLYSNQPQHF
TRBV11-2	.	.	TRBJ1-1	TGTGCCAGCAGCCCCCGACAGCGGAACACTGAAGCTTTCTTT	CASSPRQRNTEAFF
TRBV6-6	many	.	TRBJ1-4	TGTGCCAGCACCAACAAGGGGGGGAAACTGTTTTTT	CASTNKGGKLFF
TRBV6-5	many	.	TRBJ1-1	TGTGCCAGCAGTTACTCCTCAGGAGTTAACACTGAAGCTTTCTTT	CASSYSSGVNTEAFF
TRBV12-3/TRBV12-4	few	.	TRBJ1-5	TGTGCCAGCAGTCCACAGGGAAAGCCCCAGAATTTT	CASSPQGKPQNF
TRBV24-1	many	TRBD2	TRBJ2-5	TGTGCCACCTTTGCGGGGGGAGAAGAGACCCAGTACTTC	CATFAGGEETQYF
TRBV18	many	TRBD1	TRBJ1-1	TGTGCCAGCTCACCGCAGGGACAGGCGGGCACTGAAGCTTTCTTT	CASSPQGQAGTEAFF
TRBV12-3/TRBV12-4	many	TRBD1	TRBJ1-1	TGTGCCAGCAGTTTACGGTTTTTGACGAATAAGCGGACAGGGGGTTTAACTGAAGCTTTCTTT	CASSLRFLTNKRTGGLTEAFF
TRBV11-1	.	.	TRBJ1-1	TGTGCCAGCAGCTTAGGAGGGATTGAAGCTTTCTTT	CASSLGGIEAFF
TRBV7-9	many	.	TRBJ1-1	TGTGCCAGCAGCTTAGGGACCGCGAACACTGAAGCTTTCTTT	CASSLGTANTEAFF
TRBV6-5	many	.	TRBJ1-6	TGTGCCAGCAGTTACAGTCCTGGTGCGGACAGTCTGAATTCACCCCTCCACTTT	CASSYSPGADSLNSPLHF
TRBV6-5	.	TRBD1	TRBJ2-6	TGTGCCAGCAGTTGGGACCAGGGGGCTGGGGCCAACGTCCTGACTTTC	CASSWDQGAGANVLTF
TRBV7-2	many	TRBD2	TRBJ2-3	TGTGCCAGCAGCTATAAACGACTAGCGTTAATGGATACGCAGTATTTT	CASSYKRLALMDTQYF